This T cell receptor beta chain was found in a study of cytomegalovirus exposure and HLA in healthy donors. At the level of the study: It was reported in a later analysis that the roughly 120 validation repertoires used the same platform as the roughly 700 first-cohort repertoires.

There are 15 residues in the CDR3. From germline, CDR1 is MGHRA and CDR2 YSYEKL. Losses at the gene ends were 2 bases for V and 2 bases for J; bases not matched to a gene: 5. Profiling relied on immunoSEQ multiplex PCR, and the TCRdb table lists in-frame clones only, not all of them. Of some 110,000 clones in the sample, about 87% are singletons; the top ten hold 1.5% to 2%. Study-level results: Rare TCR sequences predominated, though certain public TCRs were found in many donors.

Of note for this clone: Its antigen is currently unknown.

The validation cohort, a group of 120 subjects, included the donors and was separate from the approximately 650-subject first cohort. The sequencing input was PBMCs. The chain uses TRBV4-1 and TRBJ1-1; the match to TRBD1 covers 7 bases. The receptor was isolated from a woman under 30 in good health and CMV-seropositive. CDR3 region: CASSQSAGGNTEAFF. Written as DNA, the CDR3 is TGCGCCAGCAGCCAATCTGCAGGGGGAAACACTGAAGCTTTCTTT.